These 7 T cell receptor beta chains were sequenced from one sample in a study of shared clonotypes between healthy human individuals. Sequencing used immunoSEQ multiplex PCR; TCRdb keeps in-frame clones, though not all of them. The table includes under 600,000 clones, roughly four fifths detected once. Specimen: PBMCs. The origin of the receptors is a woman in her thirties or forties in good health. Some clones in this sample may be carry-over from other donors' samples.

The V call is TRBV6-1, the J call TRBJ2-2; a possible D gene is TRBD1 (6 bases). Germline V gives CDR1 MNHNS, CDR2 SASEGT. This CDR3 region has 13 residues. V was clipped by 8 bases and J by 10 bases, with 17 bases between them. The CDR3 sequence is CASQHPDRPELFF. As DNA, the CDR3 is TGTGCCAGCCAGCACCCCGACAGGCCGGAGCTGTTTTTT.

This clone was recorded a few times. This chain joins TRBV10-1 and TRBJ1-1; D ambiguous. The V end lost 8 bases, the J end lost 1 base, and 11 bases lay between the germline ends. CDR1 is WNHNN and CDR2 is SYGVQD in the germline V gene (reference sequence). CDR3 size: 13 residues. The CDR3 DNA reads TGCGCCAGCCGGGCACAAAGGAACACTGAAGCTTTCTTT. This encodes CASRAQRNTEAFF.

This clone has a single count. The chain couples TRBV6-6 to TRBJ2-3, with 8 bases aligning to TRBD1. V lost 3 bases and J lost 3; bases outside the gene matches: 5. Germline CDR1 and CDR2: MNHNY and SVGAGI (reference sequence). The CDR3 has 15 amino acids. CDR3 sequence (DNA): TGTGCCAGCAGTTATCAGGGGGCGAGAACAGATACGCAGTATTTT. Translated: CASSYQGARTDTQYF.

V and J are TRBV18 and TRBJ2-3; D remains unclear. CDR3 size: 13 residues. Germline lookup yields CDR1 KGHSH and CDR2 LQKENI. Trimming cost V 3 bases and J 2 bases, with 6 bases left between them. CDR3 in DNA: TGTGCCAGCTCACCCGACAACACAGATACGCAGTATTTT. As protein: CASSPDNTDTQYF.

For the CDR3, the DNA is TGTGCCAGCTCACCAGTGTTAGCCCAGGGGCCCCACGAGCAGTACTTC. Encoded protein: CASSPVLAQGPHEQYF. V is TRBV18 and J is TRBJ2-7, with a tentative D call TRBD1 (6 bases). Germline V lookup: CDR1 KGHSH, CDR2 LQKENI. V dropped 2 bases and J dropped 5 bases, with 19 bases sitting between them. The CDR3 has 16 residues.

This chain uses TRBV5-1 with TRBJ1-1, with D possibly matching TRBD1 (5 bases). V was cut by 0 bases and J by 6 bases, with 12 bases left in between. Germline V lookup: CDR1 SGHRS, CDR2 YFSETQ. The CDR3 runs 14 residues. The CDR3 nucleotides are TGCGCCAGCAGCTTGGCAGGGTCAGGTTCTGAAGCTTTCTTT. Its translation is CASSLAGSGSEAFF.

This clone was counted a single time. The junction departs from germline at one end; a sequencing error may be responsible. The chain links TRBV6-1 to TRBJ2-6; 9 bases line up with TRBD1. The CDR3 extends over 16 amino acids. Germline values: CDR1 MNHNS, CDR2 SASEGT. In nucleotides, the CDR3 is TGTGTCAGCAGTGGCACAGGGGGCCCACGGGCCAACGTCCTGACTTTC. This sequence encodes CVSSGTGGPRANVLTF.